Listed below are T cell receptor beta chains from one sample, sequenced in a study of T cells in Graves' hyperthyroidism and ophthalmopathy. TCRdb independently ran MiXCR on the multiplex PCR reads; one entry per CDR3 protein. The data contain some 250,000 distinct CDR3 sequences, around 15% of them singletons. The sample was blood. The receptors stem from a woman aged 50 to 60 with Graves' hyperthyroidism that later progressed to Graves' ophthalmopathy. The CDR3 runs from the conserved cysteine through the conserved F or W. Fields, in order: V gene, J gene, clone size, CDR3 protein. Clone sizes are given selectively: once, few, many, or a class where the clone is expanded.

v_call: TRBV7-6; j_call: TRBJ1-2; clone_size: many; cdr3_aa: CASSLVAPSRDRANYGYTF
v_call: TRBV5-1; j_call: TRBJ2-3; clone_size: many; cdr3_aa: CASSDRAPDTQYF
v_call: TRBV7-9; j_call: TRBJ2-1; clone_size: -; cdr3_aa: CASSLMGQGEDEQFF
v_call: TRBV5-1; j_call: TRBJ2-7; clone_size: few; cdr3_aa: CASSPLTGSPHEQYF
v_call: TRBV28; j_call: TRBJ1-2; clone_size: -; cdr3_aa: CASSQTPGAGTYGYTF
v_call: TRBV28; j_call: TRBJ1-6; clone_size: many; cdr3_aa: CASSSIWGVSPLHF
v_call: TRBV7-9; j_call: TRBJ2-2; clone_size: many; cdr3_aa: CASSPRGSGNTGELFF
v_call: TRBV20-1; j_call: TRBJ2-3; clone_size: -; cdr3_aa: CSAGTSGSHPNTQYF
v_call: TRBV6-2/TRBV6-3; j_call: TRBJ2-5; clone_size: -; cdr3_aa: CASRGLAGDETQYF
v_call: TRBV10-1; j_call: TRBJ2-1; clone_size: few; cdr3_aa: CASSKDGLAGLYNEQFF
v_call: TRBV5-4; j_call: TRBJ2-1; clone_size: -; cdr3_aa: CASSLGLAREQFF
v_call: TRBV20-1; j_call: TRBJ2-2; clone_size: -; cdr3_aa: CSARLIHSNTGELFF
v_call: TRBV11-2; j_call: TRBJ1-2; clone_size: many; cdr3_aa: CASSQPGGNYGYTF
v_call: TRBV29-1; j_call: TRBJ1-1; clone_size: many; cdr3_aa: CSVWNTEAFF
v_call: TRBV9; j_call: TRBJ2-5; clone_size: -; cdr3_aa: CASSGFTTGGQETQYF
v_call: TRBV5-1; j_call: TRBJ2-7; clone_size: many; cdr3_aa: CASSLVPGATGMAEQYF